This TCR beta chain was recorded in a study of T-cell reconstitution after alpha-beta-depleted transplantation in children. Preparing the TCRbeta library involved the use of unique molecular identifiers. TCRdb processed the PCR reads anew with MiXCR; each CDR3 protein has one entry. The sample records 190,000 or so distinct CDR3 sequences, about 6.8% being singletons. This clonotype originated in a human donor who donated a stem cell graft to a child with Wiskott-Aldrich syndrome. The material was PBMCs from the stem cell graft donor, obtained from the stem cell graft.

CDR3 in amino acids: CATSDSVTGIISTGELFF. In DNA form, the CDR3 reads TGTGCCACCAGTGATTCCGTGACAGGTATAATATCCACCGGGGAGCTGTTTTTT. This chain joins TRBV24-1 and TRBJ2-2; D might be TRBD1 (6 bases). Trimming took off 2 bases at V and 4 bases at J, with 19 bases between the two ends. Germline CDR1 reads KGHDR; CDR2 reads SFDVKD. The CDR3 extends over 18 amino acids.